This TCR beta chain was sequenced during a study of identical twins. CDR1 is MNHEY, CDR2 SVGAGI, per germline. This CDR3 spans 15 amino acids. The V gene end was trimmed by 6 bases and the J gene end by 6 bases; junction bases not matched to a gene: 8. TCRdb itself ran the 5' RACE reads through MiXCR, one entry per CDR3 protein. In the table there are roughly 1.6 million distinct CDR3 sequences, under 35% of which are singletons. The source of this sequence is a newborn girl in good health. The sequenced material came from cord blood. The chain carries TRBV6-5 and TRBJ2-1, with 10 positions matching TRBD2. The CDR3 sequence is CASRILAGRINEQFF. The CDR3 DNA sequence: TGTGCCAGCAGGATACTAGCGGGAAGAATCAATGAGCAGTTCTTC.